The TCR beta chain described here comes from a study of response to subunit inactivated influenza vaccine. Study results and caveats: Authors suggested seasonal influenza vaccinations each recruit few new T cells.

This clonotype was detected only a few times. The target antigen is unknown. TCRdb re-called the RT-PCR reads through MiXCR, storing one row per CDR3 protein. In the table there are 650,000 to 850,000 distinct CDR3 sequences, approximately 14% of which are singletons. V lost 4 bases to trimming and J lost 3 bases, with 14 bases between them. CDR1 SGHRS and CDR2 YFSETQ come from the germline V gene. The CDR3 runs to 14 residues. The chain combines TRBV5-1 with TRBJ2-7, with D possibly matching TRBD2 (5 bases). The sequences come from PBMCs from blood, collected roughly 15 days before vaccination. The receptor was derived from a man aged 50 or older who received an inactivated influenza vaccine. The CDR3 region has the DNA TGCGCCAGCAGCCCGGGAAGTGGTGGCTACGAGCAGTACTTC. It specifies CASSPGSGGYEQYF.